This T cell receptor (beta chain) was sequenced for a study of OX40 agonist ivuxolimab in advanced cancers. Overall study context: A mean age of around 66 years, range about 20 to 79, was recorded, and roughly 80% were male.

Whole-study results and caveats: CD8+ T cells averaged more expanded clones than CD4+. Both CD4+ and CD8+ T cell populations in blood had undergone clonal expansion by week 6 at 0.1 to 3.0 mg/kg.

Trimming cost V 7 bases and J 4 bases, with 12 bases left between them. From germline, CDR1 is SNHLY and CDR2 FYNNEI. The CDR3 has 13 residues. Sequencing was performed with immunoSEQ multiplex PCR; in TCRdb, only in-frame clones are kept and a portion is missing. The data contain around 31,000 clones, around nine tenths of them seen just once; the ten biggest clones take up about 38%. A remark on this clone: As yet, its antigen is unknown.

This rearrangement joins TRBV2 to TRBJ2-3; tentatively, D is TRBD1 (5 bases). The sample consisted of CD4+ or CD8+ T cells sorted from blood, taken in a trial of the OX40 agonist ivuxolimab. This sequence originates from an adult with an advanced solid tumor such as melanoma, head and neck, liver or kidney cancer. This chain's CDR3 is CASMGRVADTQYF. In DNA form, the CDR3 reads TGTGCCAGCATGGGCAGGGTTGCAGATACGCAGTATTTT.